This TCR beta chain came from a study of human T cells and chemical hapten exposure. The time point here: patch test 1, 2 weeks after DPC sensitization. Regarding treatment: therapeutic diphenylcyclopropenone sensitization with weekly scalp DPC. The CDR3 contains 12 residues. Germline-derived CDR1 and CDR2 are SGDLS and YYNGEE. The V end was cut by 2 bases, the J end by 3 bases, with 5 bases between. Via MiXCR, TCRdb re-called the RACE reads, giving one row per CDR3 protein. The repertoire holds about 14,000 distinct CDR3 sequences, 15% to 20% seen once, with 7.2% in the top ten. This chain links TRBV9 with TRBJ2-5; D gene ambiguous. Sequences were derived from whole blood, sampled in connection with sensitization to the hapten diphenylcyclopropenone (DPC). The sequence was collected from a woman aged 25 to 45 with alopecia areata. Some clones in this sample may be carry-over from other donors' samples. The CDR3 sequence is CASSVNEETQYF. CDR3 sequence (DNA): TGTGCCAGCAGCGTGAATGAAGAGACCCAGTACTTC.